The 25 T cell receptor beta chains in this list originate from one sample, sequenced in a study of T cell clonality in common variable immunodeficiency. No antigen is known for these receptors. Findings and caveats of the study: In common variable immunodeficiency, TCR beta chains reportedly carried fewer deletions and N-nucleotide insertions.

The method was immunoSEQ multiplex PCR; TCRdb's version includes in-frame clones alone and lacks a portion of them. Recorded here are approximately 30,000 clones, with no singletons, and the ten leading clones hold just over 3%. Sequenced sample: peripheral blood mononuclear cells. The receptors here all came from a human donor with common variable immunodeficiency.

This clone ranks as large. The read ends 3 residues before the CDR3 terminus; that terminus is restored from the germline J gene. The chain couples TRBV2 to TRBJ2-1; 8 bases line up with TRBD1. The V gene's germline CDR1 is SNHLY and CDR2 FYNNEI. With V trimmed by 8 bases and J by 6 bases, 6 bases remained unmatched. The CDR3 extends over 13 amino acids. The covered CDR3 bases are TGTGCCAGCGGACAGGGCACGGCCAATGAG. It is translated as CASGQGTANE. Given in full, the CDR3 is CASGQGTANEQFF.

A word on this clone: The DNA ends 3 residues before the CDR3 does, and the rest of the CDR3 is filled in from the germline J gene. The rearrangement joins TRBV19 to TRBJ1-5; tentative D call: TRBD1 (6 bases). The ends were cut back, 7 bases at V and 0 bases at J, with 16 bases in the middle. The CDR3 sequence is 16 residues long. CDR1 is LNHDA and CDR2 is SQIVND in the germline V gene (reference sequence). The CDR3 bases that were read are TGTGCCAGTACCCTCGTGGGGGCTTATAGCAATCAGCCC. Its protein product is CASTLVGAYSNQP. The CDR3 in its entirety is CASTLVGAYSNQPQHF. The entire variable domain, with the rest obtained from reference TRBV19 and TRBJ1-5, is as follows: DGGITQSPKYLFRKEGQNVTLSCEQNLNHDAMYWYRQDPGQGLRLIYYSQIVNDFQKGDIAEGYSVSREKKESFPLTVTSAQKNPTAFYLCASTLVGAYSNQPQHFGDGTRLSIL.

Ten or more counts support this clone. The CDR3 end is not reached by the read, which stops 3 residues before it; the germline J gene fills it in. This chain connects TRBV12-3 or TRBV12-4 to TRBJ1-1; maybe TRBD1 (6 bases). Trimming took off 2 bases at V and 5 bases at J, with 12 bases between the two ends. The CDR3 is 14 residues long. The covered CDR3 bases are TGTGCCAGCAGTTTATCCAGGGGATGGACTGAA. Its protein is CASSLSRGWTE. The whole CDR3 sequence is CASSLSRGWTEAFF.

In its sample, this clone was seen many times. Read coverage stops 3 residues before the CDR3 terminus; the germline J gene supplies the remainder. The chain couples TRBV18 to TRBJ2-1; 9 positions agree with TRBD2. This CDR3 is 16 amino acids long. The ends lost 3 bases at V and 2 bases at J; junction bases unmatched: 5. Per the germline V gene, CDR1 is KGHSH and CDR2 is LQKENI. CDR3 residues: CASSPGAGGTYNEQFF. The covered CDR3 bases are TGTGCCAGCTCACCTGGAGCGGGGGGTACCTACAATGAG.

Remarks on this clone: The read stops 3 residues short of the end of the CDR3; the missing end is completed from the germline J gene. The gene calls are TRBV6-1 and TRBJ2-2, with TRBD2 matching over 13 bases. The CDR3 has 18 amino acids. V was clipped by 2 bases and J by 4 bases; unmatched bases: 7. The V gene's germline CDR1 is MNHNS and CDR2 SASEGT. Partial CDR3 DNA: TGTGCCAGCAGTGAATATTTGACTAGCGGGGGGACCACCGGGGAG. It specifies CASSEYLTSGGTTGE. The whole CDR3 sequence reads CASSEYLTSGGTTGELFF.

This clone was counted between two and nine times. The CDR3 goes on 3 residues after the read ends, and that part is filled in from the germline J gene. The chain joins TRBV2 to TRBJ1-1; 10 bases line up with TRBD1. Trimming cost V 5 bases and J 4 bases; bases outside gene matches: 4. The CDR3 has 14 amino acids. The germline CDR1 and CDR2 sequences are SNHLY and FYNNEI. The CDR3 bases that were read are TGTGCCAGCAGTAGACAGGGGGCAAGCACTGAA. Encoded protein: CASSRQGASTE. The full CDR3 protein is CASSRQGASTEAFF. Full variable domain (remainder filled in from reference TRBV2 and TRBJ1-1): EPEVTQTPSHQVTQMGQEVILRCVPISNHLYFYWYRQILGQKVEFLVSFYNNEISEKSEIFDDQFSVERPDGSNFTLKIRSTKLEDSAMYFCASSRQGASTEAFFGQGTRLTVV.

This clone was seen repeatedly, ten times or more. Read coverage stops 3 residues before the CDR3 terminus; the germline J gene supplies the remainder. The rearrangement uses TRBV5-1 and TRBJ2-1; D gene uncertain. The germline V and J ends were trimmed by 5 bases and 7 bases, with 7 bases remaining between them. Germline CDR1 and CDR2: SGHRS and YFSETQ. This CDR3 contains 11 residues. Partial CDR3 DNA: TGCGCCAGCAGGACAAAGAATGAG. As protein: CASRTKNE. The entire CDR3 sequence reads CASRTKNEQFF. The full variable domain, completed using reference TRBV5-1 and TRBJ2-1, is KAGVTQTPRYLIKTRGQQVTLSCSPISGHRSVSWYQQTPGQGLQFLFEYFSETQRNKGNFPGRFSGRQFSNSRSEMNVSTLELGDSALYLCASRTKNEQFFGPGTRLTVL.

The table lists this clone with a few counts. The read gets to within 3 residues of the CDR3 end, and the germline J gene fills in the rest. The V and J genes are TRBV19 and TRBJ2-2, with 10 bases fitting TRBD1. The CDR3 contains 16 residues. Germline V CDR1 and CDR2: LNHDA, SQIVND (reference sequence). V gave up 5 bases and J gave up 2 bases; unmatched junction bases: 5. CDR3 DNA, as far as it was read: TGTGCCAGTAGTCGGGGACAGGGGATAAACACCGGGGAG. Residues: CASSRGQGINTGE. The entire CDR3 is CASSRGQGINTGELFF.

As for this clone: With the read ending 3 residues before the CDR3 end, the germline J gene is used to fill in that end. V and J are TRBV7-6 and TRBJ2-2; D perhaps matches TRBD1 (6 bases). Per the germline V gene, CDR1 is SGHVS and CDR2 is FNYEAQ. V gave up 0 bases and J gave up 5 bases, with 13 bases separating them. This CDR3 is built from 16 residues. Here the CDR3 reads CASSLASGTHTGELFF. CDR3 DNA, as far as it was read: TGTGCCAGCAGCTTAGCCTCCGGGACACATACCGGGGAG.

This clone turned up a few times. Read data end 3 residues before the CDR3 end; the end is taken from the germline J gene. The chain recombines TRBV19 with TRBJ1-5; the D gene is possibly TRBD1 (6 bases). Trimming cost V 5 bases and J 1 base, with 15 bases left between them. The CDR3 extends over 16 amino acids. In germline, CDR1 is LNHDA, CDR2 SQIVND (reference sequence). The chain's CDR3 is CASSRRGGVSNQPQHF. The part of the CDR3 DNA that was read is TGTGCCAGTAGTCGAAGGGGGGGAGTCAGCAATCAGCCC.

Comment on this clone: The CDR3 goes on 3 residues after the read ends, and that part is filled in from the germline J gene. V and J are TRBV30 and TRBJ2-7; 7 bases match TRBD1. V shed 3 bases and J 2 bases; nucleotides not matched to a gene: 1. Germline CDR1 GTSNPN, CDR2 SVGIG (reference sequence). The CDR3 contains 12 residues. CDR3 in amino acids: CAWRGTAYEQYF. The sequenced part of the CDR3 DNA is TGTGCCTGGAGGGGGACAGCCTACGAG.

This clone has more than one count but fewer than ten. The CDR3 is cut off 3 residues early in the read; its end comes from the germline J gene. This chain connects TRBV20-1 to TRBJ2-7; maybe TRBD1 (5 bases). The V gene's germline CDR1 is DFQATT and CDR2 SNEGSKA (reference sequence). V was clipped by 3 bases and J by 3 bases, with 6 bases between them. The CDR3 runs 11 residues. CDR3 bases read: TGCAGTGCTAGGGACAACTACGAG. Protein: CSARDNYE. The complete CDR3 protein is CSARDNYEQYF.

This clone was counted a few times. The read comes to an end 3 residues before the CDR3 does, leaving the germline J gene to fill in the end. The chain combines TRBV7-6 with TRBJ2-1; a possible D gene is TRBD2 (5 bases). V lost 5 bases and J 7 bases, leaving 9 bases between the germline ends. CDR3 length: 12 amino acids. The germline CDR1 and CDR2 sequences are SGHVS and FNYEAQ. The CDR3 sequence: CASSRTGNEQFF. Partial CDR3 DNA: TGTGCCAGCAGCCGGACTGGGAATGAG. Looking up the rest from reference TRBV7-6 and TRBJ2-1 gives the full variable domain: GAGVSQSPRYKVTKRGQDVALRCDPISGHVSLYWYRQALGQGPEFLTYFNYEAQQDKSGLPNDRFSAERPEGSISTLTIQRTEQRDSAMYRCASSRTGNEQFFGPGTRLTVL.

This clone occurred a few times. The CDR3 extends 3 residues past the end of the read, so its final part is completed from the germline J gene. V is TRBV7-8 and J is TRBJ1-6; 8 positions agree with TRBD1. The CDR3 is 15 residues long. CDR1 and CDR2 (germline): SGHVS, FQNEAQ. The DNA read from the CDR3 is TGTGCCAGCAGCTTGGCCCCGGGGCAGGGGGCCACC. Residues: CASSLAPGQGAT. The full CDR3 is CASSLAPGQGATLHF.

Regarding this clone: The read ends 3 residues before the CDR3 terminus; that terminus is restored from the germline J gene. The V and J genes are TRBV6-2 or TRBV6-3 and TRBJ2-1; D is unresolved. Between the trimmed V and J ends, which lost 2 bases and 4 bases, there was a span of 9 bases. The CDR3 totals 14 residues. CDR1 is MNHEY and CDR2 is SVGEGT in the germline V gene. The DNA read from the CDR3 is TGTGCCAGCAGTTACGGCCAGTCGTACAATGAG. Protein product: CASSYGQSYNE. The full CDR3 protein is CASSYGQSYNEQFF.

There are a few counts of this clone. The read ends 3 residues before the CDR3 terminus; that terminus is restored from the germline J gene. The chain links TRBV7-9 to TRBJ1-5; 11 bases line up with TRBD1. Germline lookup yields CDR1 SEHNR and CDR2 FQNEAQ (reference sequence). With V trimmed by 4 bases and J by 4 bases, 3 bases remained unmatched. The CDR3 is 15 residues long. The sequenced CDR3 bases are TGTGCCAGCAGCTGGGGGACAGGGGGTAATCAGCCC. As protein: CASSWGTGGNQP. The entire CDR3 sequence reads CASSWGTGGNQPQHF. Variable domain in full (rest from reference TRBV7-9 and TRBJ1-5): DTGVSQNPRHKITKRGQNVTFRCDPISEHNRLYWYRQTLGQGPEFLTYFQNEAQLEKSRLLSDRFSAERPKGSFSTLEIQRTEQGDSAMYLCASSWGTGGNQPQHFGDGTRLSIL.

This clone was counted many times. The CDR3 region is CSVRSGQYNEQFF. Incomplete CDR3 DNA: TGCAGCGTTAGAAGCGGCCAGTACAATGAG. V gene TRBV29-1 combines with J gene TRBJ2-1; perhaps TRBD2 as D (5 bases). The observed sequence ends 3 residues before the CDR3 terminus, with the missing tail filled in from the germline J gene. Germline V gene data show CDR1 as SQVTM and CDR2 as ANQGSEA. The CDR3 runs 13 residues. V lost 5 bases to trimming and J lost 4 bases, with 12 bases between them.

The table lists this clone with many counts. The read terminates 3 residues ahead of where the CDR3 ends, so the germline J gene completes it. The chain employs TRBV20-1 and TRBJ1-2, with D maybe TRBD1 (5 bases). The CDR3 is 14 amino acids. Germline V CDR1 and CDR2: DFQATT, SNEGSKA (reference sequence). Trimming shortened V by 3 bases and J by 3 bases, and 14 bases separated the two germline ends. CDR3: CSASAPDSYYGYTF. The sequenced CDR3 bases are TGCAGTGCTAGCGCGCCAGACAGTTACTATGGC.

This clone was seen repeatedly, ten times or more. The missing CDR3 end, 3 residues past where the read stops, is filled in from the germline J gene. The V call is TRBV4-1, the J call TRBJ1-4; a weak D match, TRBD1 (5 bases). CDR1 is MGHRA and CDR2 is YSYEKL in the germline V gene. Trimming removed 0 bases at V and 3 bases at J, with 11 bases between. The CDR3 sequence is 16 residues long. CDR3 DNA, as far as it was read: TGCGCCAGCAGCCAAGATCCTCAGGGAGCTAATGAAAAA. It encodes CASSQDPQGANEK. The CDR3, in full, reads CASSQDPQGANEKLFF.

A note on this clone: The read ends 3 residues shy of where the CDR3 ends; the end is completed using the germline J gene. The chain has TRBV18 and TRBJ1-4, with a tentative D call TRBD1 (5 bases). Germline CDR1 reads KGHSH; CDR2 reads LQKENI. This CDR3 region has 16 residues. Between the trimmed V and J ends, which lost 4 bases and 2 bases, there was a span of 14 bases. The CDR3: CASSLGLPGTNEKLFF. The CDR3 DNA, read in part, is TGTGCCAGCTCACTGGGGCTACCCGGGACTAATGAAAAA.

This clone was picked up many times. The CDR3 end lies 3 residues beyond the end of the read and is filled in from the germline J gene. This chain links TRBV20-1 with TRBJ1-1, with a tentative D call TRBD1 (5 bases). This CDR3 is built from 15 residues. Deletions cut 5 bases from V and 0 bases from J, with 16 bases between. The germline CDR1 and CDR2 sequences are DFQATT and SNEGSKA (reference sequence). CDR3 DNA, as far as it was read: TGCAGTGCTCCCCTTCCTCGGGGGATGAACACTGAA. As protein: CSAPLPRGMNTE. The whole CDR3 is CSAPLPRGMNTEAFF.

At least ten counts were recorded for this clone. The CDR3 goes on 3 residues after the read ends, and that part is filled in from the germline J gene. The chain links TRBV7-6 to TRBJ1-4; maybe TRBD1 (5 bases). V was clipped by 1 base and J by 8 bases, with 11 bases between them. This CDR3 region has 14 residues. Germline CDR1 SGHVS, CDR2 FNYEAQ. The CDR3 sequence: CASSLDWGDEKLFF. The sequenced part of the CDR3 DNA is TGTGCCAGCAGCTTAGATTGGGGGGACGAAAAA.

The sample holds many counts of this clone. From the germline J gene comes the end of the CDR3, since the read stops 3 residues before it. This rearrangement joins TRBV19 to TRBJ1-2; the D is unclear. This CDR3 region has 13 residues. Deletions cut 1 base from V and 4 bases from J, with 7 bases between. Per the germline V gene, CDR1 is LNHDA and CDR2 is SQIVND (reference sequence). CDR3 in amino acids: CASSIAASYGYTF. The covered CDR3 bases are TGTGCCAGTAGTATAGCTGCGTCCTATGGC.

In its sample, this clone was seen many times. The read ends 3 residues shy of where the CDR3 ends; the end is completed using the germline J gene. The chain carries TRBV19 and TRBJ2-6, with a weak D call TRBD1 (5 bases). Between the trimmed V and J ends, which lost 3 bases and 4 bases, there was a span of 10 bases. The germline V gene encodes CDR1 LNHDA and CDR2 SQIVND (reference sequence). The CDR3 consists of 15 residues. The CDR3: CASSIKAGGANVLTF. The CDR3 DNA, read in part, is TGTGCCAGTAGTATCAAGGCAGGGGGGGCCAACGTC.

The sample holds many counts of this clone. The CDR3 extends 3 residues past the end of the read, so its final part is completed from the germline J gene. The chain links TRBV30 to TRBJ1-1; 7 bases agree with TRBD1. CDR1 and CDR2 from the germline V gene are GTSNPN and SVGIG (reference sequence). This CDR3 is 11 amino acids long. The CDR3 bases that were read are TGTGCCTGGAGTTTACAGGGGGAA. This sequence encodes CAWSLQGE. In full, the CDR3 reads CAWSLQGEAFF.